What follows describes a single T cell receptor beta chain. As yet, its antigen is unknown. The data stem from a study of T cells expressing NK-cell markers. Overall study context: Seven donors tested HCMV-seropositive and one tested seronegative among the eight sequenced. Findings and caveats of the study: These clonotypes additionally ranked first within the CD3+CD56-NKG2C+ fraction of a few donors. The study left the HCMV specificity of expanded NKG2C+ T cell clones unresolved.

Germline CDR1 reads LNHDA; CDR2 reads SQIVND (reference sequence). The CDR3 is 16 amino acids. The authors generated TCR beta cDNA through 5'RACE template switching with UMIs. One entry per CDR3 protein, without DNA, is what TCRdb gives after re-calling the 5' RACE reads. This table lists about 380,000 distinct CDR3 sequences. This TCR derives from a man aged 18-75 years in good health. Sequencing was carried out using blood T cells: a sorted CD56 or NKG2C T cell subset, CD4+ or CD8+ T cells, or bulk PBMC T cells (not recorded which). The J gene is TRBJ2-6, the V gene TRBV19; TCRdb's D gene call, TRBD1, goes unchecked for lack of DNA. CDR3 residues: CASTRTGGNGANVLTF.